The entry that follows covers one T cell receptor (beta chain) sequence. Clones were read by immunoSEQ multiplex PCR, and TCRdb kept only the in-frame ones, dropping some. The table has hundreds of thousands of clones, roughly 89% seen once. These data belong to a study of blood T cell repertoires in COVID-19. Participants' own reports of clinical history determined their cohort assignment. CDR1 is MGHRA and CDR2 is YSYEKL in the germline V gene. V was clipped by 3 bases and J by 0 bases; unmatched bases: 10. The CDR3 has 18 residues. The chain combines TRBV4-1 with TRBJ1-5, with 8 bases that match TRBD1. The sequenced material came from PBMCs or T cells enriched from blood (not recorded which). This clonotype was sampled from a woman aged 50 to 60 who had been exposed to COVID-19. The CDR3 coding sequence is TGCGCCAGCAGCCAGAGAACGGGGACAGGAAATAGCAATCAGCCCCAGCATTTT. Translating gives CASSQRTGTGNSNQPQHF.